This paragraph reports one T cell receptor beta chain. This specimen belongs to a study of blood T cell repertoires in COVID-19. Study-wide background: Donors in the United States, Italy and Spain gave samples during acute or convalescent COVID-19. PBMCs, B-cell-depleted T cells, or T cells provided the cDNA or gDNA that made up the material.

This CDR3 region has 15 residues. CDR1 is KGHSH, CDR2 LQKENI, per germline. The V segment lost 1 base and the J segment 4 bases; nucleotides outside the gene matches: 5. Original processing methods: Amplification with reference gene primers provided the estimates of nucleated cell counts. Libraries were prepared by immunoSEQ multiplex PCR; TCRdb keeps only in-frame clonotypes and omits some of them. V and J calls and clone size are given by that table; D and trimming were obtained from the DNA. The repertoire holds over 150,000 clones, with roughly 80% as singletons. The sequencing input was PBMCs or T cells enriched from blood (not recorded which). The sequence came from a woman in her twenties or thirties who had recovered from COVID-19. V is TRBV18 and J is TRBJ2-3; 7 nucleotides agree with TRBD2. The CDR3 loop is CASSPLGGSPDTQYF. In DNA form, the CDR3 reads TGTGCCAGCTCACCACTCGGCGGGAGCCCAGATACGCAGTATTTT.